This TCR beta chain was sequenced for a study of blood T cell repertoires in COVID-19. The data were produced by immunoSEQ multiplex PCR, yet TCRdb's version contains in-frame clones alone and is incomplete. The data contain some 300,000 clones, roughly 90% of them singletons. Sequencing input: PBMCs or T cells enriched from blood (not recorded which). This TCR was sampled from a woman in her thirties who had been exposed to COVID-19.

CDR3 residues: CASSDPSGGSEQFF. For the CDR3, the DNA is TGCGCCAGCAGCGACCCTAGCGGGGGTAGTGAGCAGTTCTTC. The chain employs TRBV5-1 and TRBJ2-1; 10 nucleotides match TRBD2. Germline V CDR1 and CDR2: SGHRS, YFSETQ. Trimming removed 4 bases from V and 9 bases from J; junction bases left unmatched: 7. The CDR3 runs to 14 residues.